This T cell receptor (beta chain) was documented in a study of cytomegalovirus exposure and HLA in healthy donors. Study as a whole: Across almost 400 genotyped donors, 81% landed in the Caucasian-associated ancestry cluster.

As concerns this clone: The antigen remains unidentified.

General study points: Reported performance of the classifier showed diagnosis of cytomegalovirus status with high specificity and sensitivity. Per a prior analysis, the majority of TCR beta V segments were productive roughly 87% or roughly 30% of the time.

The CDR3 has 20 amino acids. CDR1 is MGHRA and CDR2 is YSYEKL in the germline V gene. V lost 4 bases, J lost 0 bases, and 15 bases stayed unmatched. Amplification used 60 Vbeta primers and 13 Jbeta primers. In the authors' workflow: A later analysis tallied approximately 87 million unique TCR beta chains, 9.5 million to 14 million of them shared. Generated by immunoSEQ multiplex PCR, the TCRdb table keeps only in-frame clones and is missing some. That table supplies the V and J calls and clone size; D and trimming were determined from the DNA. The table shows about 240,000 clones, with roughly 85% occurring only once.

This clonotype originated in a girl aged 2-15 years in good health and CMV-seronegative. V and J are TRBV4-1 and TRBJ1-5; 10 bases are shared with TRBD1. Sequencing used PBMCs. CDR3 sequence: CASSREGIRQGARSNQPQHF. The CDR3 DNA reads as TGCGCCAGCAGCCGAGAAGGCATTCGACAGGGGGCGCGTAGCAATCAGCCCCAGCATTTT.